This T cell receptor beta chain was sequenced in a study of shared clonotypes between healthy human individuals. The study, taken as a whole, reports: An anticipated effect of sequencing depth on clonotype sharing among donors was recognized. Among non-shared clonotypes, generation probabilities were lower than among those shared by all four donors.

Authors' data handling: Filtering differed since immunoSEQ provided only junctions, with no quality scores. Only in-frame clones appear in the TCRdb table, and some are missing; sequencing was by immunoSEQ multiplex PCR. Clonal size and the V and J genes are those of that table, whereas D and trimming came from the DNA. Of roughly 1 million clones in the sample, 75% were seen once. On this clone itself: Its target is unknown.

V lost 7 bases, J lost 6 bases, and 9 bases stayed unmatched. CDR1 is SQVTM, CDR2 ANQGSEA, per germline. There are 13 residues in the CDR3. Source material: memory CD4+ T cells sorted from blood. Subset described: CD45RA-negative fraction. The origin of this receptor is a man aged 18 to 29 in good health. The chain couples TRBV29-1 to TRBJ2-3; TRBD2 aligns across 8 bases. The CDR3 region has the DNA TGCAGCGGGCTCAGCGGGAGACGTGATACGCAGTATTTT. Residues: CSGLSGRRDTQYF.